The 25 T cell receptor beta chains below come from one sample, sequenced in a study of beta chain features in type 1 diabetes. Their recognized antigens are unknown. General study points: All four CD4+ subsets of Type 1 diabetes patients contained TCRB CDR3s that were moderately but significantly shorter.

Every bit of the isolated RNA underwent reverse transcription, so sequencing read expressed TCRB transcripts. Sequencing was performed with immunoSEQ multiplex PCR; in TCRdb, only in-frame clones are kept and a portion is missing. The repertoire has 500,000 to 800,000 clones, over 10% of them found once; the top ten carry 0.095% to 0.15%. The sample comprised naive CD4+ T cells from blood. The receptors stem from a man aged 30-40 years with type 1 diabetes.

The chain has TRBV7-6 and TRBJ2-7; the D is unclear. Per the germline V gene, CDR1 is SGHVS and CDR2 is FNYEAQ. Trimming pared 5 bases from V and 3 bases from J, leaving 23 bases between. The CDR3 length is 17 residues. As DNA, the CDR3 is TGTGCCAGCAGCCTGGCCCCGGCGCAGGATCCATTCTACGAGCAGTACTTC. Translation: CASSLAPAQDPFYEQYF. Looking up the rest from reference TRBV7-6 and TRBJ2-7 gives the full variable domain: GAGVSQSPRYKVTKRGQDVALRCDPISGHVSLYWYRQALGQGPEFLTYFNYEAQQDKSGLPNDRFSAERPEGSISTLTIQRTEQRDSAMYRCASSLAPAQDPFYEQYFGPGTRLTVT.

The chain carries TRBV9 and TRBJ2-3; 9 bases line up with TRBD1. The J segment lost 1 base and the V segment lost 2 bases, leaving 5 bases of the junction unmatched. The CDR3 runs 16 residues. The germline gives CDR1 SGDLS, CDR2 YYNGEE. The CDR3: CASSVDRGIGTDTQYF. CDR3 nucleotides: TGTGCCAGCAGCGTGGACAGGGGAATCGGCACAGATACGCAGTATTTT. The complete variable domain, with remaining parts taken from reference TRBV9 and TRBJ2-3, reads DSGVTQTPKHLITATGQRVTLRCSPRSGDLSVYWYQQSLDQGLQFLIQYYNGEERAKGNILERFSAQQFPDLHSELNLSSLELGDSALYFCASSVDRGIGTDTQYFGPGTRLTVL.

This clone came up a few times. The chain has TRBV5-6 and TRBJ1-5, with D unclear. Germline V gene sequence: CDR1 SGHDT, CDR2 YYEEEE. Trimming cost V 4 bases and J 1 base, with 12 bases left between them. The CDR3 consists of 15 residues. The CDR3 region has the DNA TGTGCCAGCAGCCTGTGGGCCAGCAGCAATCAGCCCCAGCATTTT. This codes for CASSLWASSNQPQHF.

This chain connects TRBV9 to TRBJ2-1; tentatively, D is TRBD2 (5 bases). Germline V gives CDR1 SGDLS, CDR2 YYNGEE. The ends were cut back, 4 bases at V and 7 bases at J, with 9 bases in the middle. This CDR3 spans 12 amino acids. The CDR3 nucleotides read TGTGCCAGCAGCACGACGGGGAATGAGCAGTTCTTC. The encoded protein is CASSTTGNEQFF.

Remarks on this clone: The same CDR3 can be traced to other DNA sequences in this sample. CDR3 loop: CASSLVGNEQFF. In DNA form, the CDR3 reads TGTGCCAGCAGCTTAGTAGGCAATGAGCAGTTCTTC. V and J are TRBV7-9 and TRBJ2-1, with unresolved D. The germline V gene encodes CDR1 SEHNR and CDR2 FQNEAQ (reference sequence). Trimming cost V 1 base and J 6 bases, with 4 bases left between them. The CDR3 extends over 12 amino acids.

This clone was detected a few times. The CDR3 sequence: CASSFPRGQLYGYTF. The CDR3 bases are TGTGCCAGCAGCTTCCCAAGGGGGCAGCTCTATGGCTACACCTTC. This rearrangement joins TRBV7-9 to TRBJ1-2, with TRBD1 matching 7 bases. From germline, CDR1 is SEHNR and CDR2 FQNEAQ (reference sequence). The V segment lost 3 bases and the J segment 4 bases; nucleotides outside the gene matches: 8. The length of the CDR3 is 15 residues.

V gene TRBV6-5 combines with J gene TRBJ2-7; D ambiguous. V was clipped by 5 bases and J by 3 bases, with 17 bases between them. CDR1 and CDR2 (germline): MNHEY, SVGAGI. CDR3 length: 15 amino acids. The CDR3 region is CASSPQDVQSYEQYF. In DNA, the CDR3 is TGTGCCAGCAGTCCCCAGGATGTACAGAGCTACGAGCAGTACTTC.

The chain has TRBV5-1 and TRBJ2-1; 7 positions match TRBD1. Germline assignment: CDR1 SGHRS and CDR2 YFSETQ. V lost 3 bases to trimming and J lost 2 bases; unmatched junction nucleotides: 5. This CDR3 contains 15 residues. CDR3 in DNA: TGCGCCAGCAGCTCGGGACAGCCCGCCTACAATGAGCAGTTCTTC. Translated: CASSSGQPAYNEQFF.

The V and J genes are TRBV4-3 and TRBJ1-2; no reliable D call. CDR3 length: 15 residues. V shed 0 bases and J shed 6 bases, with 14 bases lying between them. Germline V gives CDR1 LGHNA, CDR2 YSLEER. The CDR3 reads CASSQDHGFGNGYTF. In DNA, the CDR3 is TGCGCCAGCAGCCAAGATCATGGGTTCGGTAATGGCTACACCTTC.

The chain carries TRBV14 and TRBJ2-7; maybe TRBD2 (5 bases). The ends were cut back, 1 base at V and 5 bases at J, with 15 bases in the middle. Germline CDR1 is SGHDN and CDR2 is FVKESK. The CDR3 is 15 amino acids. CDR3 sequence: CASSQGLNGIHEQYF. In nucleotides, the CDR3 is TGTGCCAGCAGCCAAGGTCTTAACGGGATCCACGAGCAGTACTTC.

This clone was seen only a few times. The chain uses TRBV4-3 and TRBJ2-3, with a possible D match to TRBD1 (5 bases). The germline gives CDR1 LGHNA, CDR2 YSLEER. Trimming left V 1 base short and J 9 bases short, with 8 bases between. The CDR3 is 12 residues long. The CDR3 loop reads CASSQGTLTQYF. DNA for the CDR3: TGCGCCAGCAGCCAAGGGACACTCACGCAGTATTTT.

This chain links TRBV4-2 with TRBJ1-2; TRBD1 is a possible D gene (6 bases). Deletions cut 1 base from V and 3 bases from J, with 15 bases between. The CDR3 loop spans 16 amino acids. Germline CDR1 LGHNA, CDR2 YNFKEQ. The CDR3 sequence is CASSQGRTAGDYGYTF. The CDR3 nucleotides are TGTGCCAGCAGCCAAGGACGGACAGCTGGGGACTATGGCTACACCTTC.

The rearrangement joins TRBV7-2 to TRBJ1-5, with D perhaps TRBD1 (5 bases). The CDR3 has 14 amino acids. Germline assignment: CDR1 SGHTA and CDR2 FQGNSA. V was clipped by 4 bases and J by 7 bases, with 14 bases between them. The CDR3 loop reads CASSYSGMAQPQHF. For the CDR3, the DNA is TGTGCCAGCAGCTATTCAGGGATGGCGCAGCCCCAGCATTTT.

This clone appeared a few times. This sequence joins TRBV7-9 and TRBJ2-1; TRBD1 matches 11 bases. Germline CDR1 reads SEHNR; CDR2 reads FQNEAQ (reference sequence). The length of the CDR3 is 19 residues. V shed 4 bases and J 5 bases; nucleotides not matched to a gene: 16. CDR3 coding DNA: TGTGCCAGCAGCTCGTATATAAGATGGGACAGGGGGGAGGACAATGAGCAGTTCTTC. Amino acid sequence: CASSSYIRWDRGEDNEQFF.

The sample holds a few counts of this clone. The chain employs TRBV7-8 and TRBJ2-3; the D is unclear. Germline CDR1 is SGHVS and CDR2 is FQNEAQ. Trimming took off 3 bases at V and 2 bases at J, with 9 bases between the two ends. The CDR3 is 14 amino acids. In nucleotides, the CDR3 is TGTGCCAGCAGCTTTGAGGCAGTCACAGATACGCAGTATTTT. Translating it yields CASSFEAVTDTQYF. The whole variable domain, remainder taken from reference TRBV7-8 and TRBJ2-3, is GAGVSQSPRYKVAKRGQDVALRCDPISGHVSLFWYQQALGQGPEFLTYFQNEAQLDKSGLPSDRFFAERPEGSVSTLKIQRTQQEDSAVYLCASSFEAVTDTQYFGPGTRLTVL.

This clone occurred a few times. The gene calls are TRBV28 and TRBJ2-3, with a possible D match to TRBD2 (5 bases). Per germline, CDR1 MDHEN and CDR2 SYDVKM. V dropped 4 bases and J dropped 4 bases, with 15 bases sitting between them. The CDR3 spans 15 residues. CDR3 in amino acids: CASSSPAGVADTQYF. For the CDR3, the DNA is TGTGCCAGCAGTTCACCCGCCGGGGTGGCAGATACGCAGTATTTT.

The chain combines TRBV30 with TRBJ1-3, with 11 bases matching TRBD1. CDR1 GTSNPN and CDR2 SVGIG come from the germline V gene (reference sequence). Trimming cost V 2 bases and J 2 bases; bases outside gene matches: 11. The CDR3 extends over 18 amino acids. The CDR3 spells CAWSPTDRGRIPGNTIYF. The DNA of the CDR3 is TGTGCCTGGAGTCCTACGGACAGGGGGCGAATACCTGGAAACACCATATATTTT.

This clone was observed a few times. The chain links TRBV6-5 to TRBJ1-1, with 7 positions matching TRBD1. Germline V gene sequence: CDR1 MNHEY, CDR2 SVGAGI. V lost 1 base to trimming and J lost 4 bases; unmatched junction nucleotides: 3. There are 14 residues in the CDR3. DNA of the CDR3: TGTGCCAGCAGTTACTTTGACAGGGCCACTGAAGCTTTCTTT. It yields the protein CASSYFDRATEAFF.

This clone was seen a few times. This sequence joins TRBV30 and TRBJ1-2, with 8 nucleotides matching TRBD1. CDR3 length: 13 residues. Germline V gene lookup returns CDR1 GTSNPN and CDR2 SVGIG (reference sequence). V trimming: 4 bases; J trimming: 4 bases; junction bases outside the gene matches: 5. The CDR3 nucleotides are TGTGCCTGGACCCCGGACAGGGCCTATGGCTACACCTTC. Translated, it gives CAWTPDRAYGYTF.

This clone was observed a few times. V and J are TRBV15 and TRBJ2-7; D is perhaps TRBD1 (7 bases). This CDR3 has 16 amino acids. Trimming removed 0 bases at V and 1 base at J, with 13 bases between. The germline CDR1 and CDR2 sequences are LNHNV and YYDKDF (reference sequence). Here the CDR3 DNA reads TGTGCCACCAGCAGAGATTGGAGGGGGCTATCCTACGAGCAGTACTTC. It specifies CATSRDWRGLSYEQYF.

This clone was seen more than once but under ten times. The V gene is TRBV27, the J gene TRBJ2-7, with 7 nucleotides matching TRBD1. The CDR3 has 11 amino acids. Looked up from germline, CDR1 is MNHEY and CDR2 is SMNVEV (reference sequence). The junction had 3 bases not matched to a gene; V was cut back by 8 bases and J by 5 bases. CDR3 in DNA: TGTGCCAGCCTCAGGGGGAACGAGCAGTACTTC. This gives the protein CASLRGNEQYF.

The chain carries TRBV5-1 and TRBJ1-1; weak D call: TRBD1 (5 bases). V dropped 2 bases and J dropped 5 bases, with 10 bases sitting between them. The CDR3 has 13 residues. Germline V gives CDR1 SGHRS, CDR2 YFSETQ. The CDR3 here is CASSLTGVTEAFF. In nucleotides, the CDR3 is TGCGCCAGCAGCTTAACGGGGGTAACTGAAGCTTTCTTT.

The gene calls are TRBV2 and TRBJ1-5, with D possibly being TRBD1 (6 bases). This CDR3 has 15 residues. The ends were cut back, 1 base at V and 5 bases at J, with 12 bases in the middle. The germline CDR1 and CDR2 sequences are SNHLY and FYNNEI. CDR3: CASSEEWAGDQPQHF. In DNA form, the CDR3 reads TGTGCCAGCAGTGAAGAATGGGCAGGGGATCAGCCCCAGCATTTT.

This clone was detected a few times. The chain couples TRBV2 to TRBJ2-1; 12 nucleotides align to TRBD2. The CDR3 consists of 14 residues. Germline CDR1 SNHLY, CDR2 FYNNEI. The junction had 4 bases not matched to a gene; V was cut back by 4 bases and J by 9 bases. The chain's CDR3 is CASSGTSGVGEQFF. Written as DNA, the CDR3 is TGTGCCAGCAGTGGGACTAGCGGGGTAGGTGAGCAGTTCTTC. Filled out from reference TRBV2 and TRBJ2-1, the complete variable domain reads EPEVTQTPSHQVTQMGQEVILRCVPISNHLYFYWYRQILGQKVEFLVSFYNNEISEKSEIFDDQFSVERPDGSNFTLKIRSTKLEDSAMYFCASSGTSGVGEQFFGPGTRLTVL.

This chain joins TRBV9 and TRBJ2-1; 8 bases match TRBD1. Germline lookup yields CDR1 SGDLS and CDR2 YYNGEE. CDR3 length: 15 amino acids. V was pared by 0 bases and J by 10 bases, with 9 bases of the junction left unmatched. CDR3 in amino acids: CASSVEVNRGREQFF. Here the CDR3 DNA reads TGTGCCAGCAGCGTAGAGGTTAACAGGGGGAGAGAGCAGTTCTTC.